The source of this TCR beta chain is a study of tumor-infiltrating lymphocytes in localized non-small cell lung cancer. Study-level information: Tumor tissue and non-adjacent uninvolved lung came from each patient. Study observations and caveats: Technical variation could not be separated from intratumor heterogeneity here. Tumors had more T cell infiltration than uninvolved lung, per TCRbeta sequencing and CD3 counts. Only some patients had TCR sequencing, depending on available tissue.

With regard to this clone: The target antigen is unknown.

V lost 3 bases, J lost 2 bases, and 10 bases lay in between. The CDR3 sequence is 15 residues long. CDR1 is SGHAT and CDR2 is FQDESV in the germline V gene (reference sequence). The table came from immunoSEQ multiplex PCR; TCRdb's copy has only in-frame clones and leaves some out. The table lists about 9,200 clones, 82% of them singletons. The sample comprised uninvolved lung tissue not adjacent to the tumor. J is TRBJ2-2 and V is TRBV11-1; D may be TRBD2 (5 bases). The clonotype originates from a human donor with non-small cell lung cancer. The CDR3 reads CASSLGSVNTGELFF. The CDR3 DNA follows: TGTGCCAGCAGCTTGGGTAGCGTAAACACCGGGGAGCTGTTTTTT.